Listed here are 11 T cell receptor beta chains from one sample, sequenced in a study of OX40 agonist ivuxolimab in advanced cancers. Using immunoSEQ multiplex PCR, the repertoire was profiled, and TCRdb retains in-frame clones only, with some absent. The top ten hold roughly 10% of the sample, which has about 72,000 clones, 89% seen once. The sequenced sample was CD4+ or CD8+ T cells sorted from blood, obtained in a trial of the OX40 agonist ivuxolimab. The receptor source for this set is an adult with an advanced solid tumor such as melanoma, head and neck, liver or kidney cancer.

The chain is built from TRBV6-1 and TRBJ1-5; D gene uncertain. The CDR3 runs to 15 residues. CDR1 and CDR2 from the germline V gene are MNHNS and SASEGT. The germline V and J ends were trimmed by 2 bases and 2 bases, with 10 bases remaining between them. The CDR3 region is CASSELVGGNQPQHF. The CDR3 nucleotides read TGTGCCAGCAGTGAACTTGTCGGGGGCAATCAGCCCCAGCATTTT.

This chain links TRBV28 with TRBJ1-1; D not certain. CDR3 size: 11 residues. V was cut by 9 bases and J by 3 bases, with 8 bases left in between. Germline values: CDR1 MDHEN, CDR2 SYDVKM. The CDR3 DNA sequence: TGTGCCAGTCGGTGGGACACTGAAGCTTTCTTT. It encodes CASRWDTEAFF.

J is TRBJ1-2 and V is TRBV4-1; D is unclear. The CDR3 contains 19 residues. V lost 0 bases, J lost 2 bases, and 22 bases lay in between. Germline values: CDR1 MGHRA, CDR2 YSYEKL. This CDR3 is CASSQDYIAFRTVNYGYTF. DNA of the CDR3: TGCGCCAGCAGCCAAGATTATATAGCGTTCCGAACAGTGAACTATGGCTACACCTTC.

This chain uses TRBV6-5 with TRBJ2-7; 7 positions match TRBD1. CDR3 length: 14 amino acids. J was trimmed by 4 bases and V by 5 bases; bases with no gene match: 8. Per germline, CDR1 MNHEY and CDR2 SVGAGI. The chain's CDR3 is CASSLTDRIYEQYF. In DNA, the CDR3 is TGTGCCAGCAGTCTTACGGACAGGATTTACGAGCAGTACTTC.

The genes are TRBV13 and TRBJ1-4; TRBD1 aligns across 8 bases. Trimming at V came to 3 bases and at J to 7 bases, leaving 4 bases not matched to a gene. The CDR3 extends over 14 amino acids. Germline CDR1 and CDR2: PRHDT and FYEKMQ (reference sequence). This CDR3 is CASSLTGDSEKLFF. CDR3 nucleotides: TGTGCCAGCAGCTTGACAGGGGATAGTGAAAAACTGTTTTTT.

The V gene is TRBV6-1, the J gene TRBJ2-2; TRBD1 is a possible D gene (5 bases). Deletions cut 7 bases from V and 6 bases from J, with 9 bases between. Germline V lookup: CDR1 MNHNS, CDR2 SASEGT. The CDR3 contains 12 residues. CDR3 in DNA: TGTGCCAGCAACCCCAGGGCCGGGGAGCTGTTTTTT. Its translation: CASNPRAGELFF.

This sequence joins TRBV14 and TRBJ1-1; tentative D call: TRBD1 (5 bases). V was pared by 2 bases and J by 0 bases, with 19 bases between. The CDR3 covers 18 residues. The V gene's germline CDR1 is SGHDN and CDR2 FVKESK. CDR3 sequence: CASSQRPQGAQVNTEAFF. The CDR3 DNA follows: TGTGCCAGCAGCCAAAGGCCCCAGGGAGCCCAGGTGAACACTGAAGCTTTCTTT.

The genes are TRBV28 and TRBJ1-3, with D possibly TRBD1 on 6 matching bases. Trimming took off 7 bases at V and 0 bases at J, with 16 bases between the two ends. Germline V gives CDR1 MDHEN, CDR2 SYDVKM. CDR3 length: 16 amino acids. The CDR3 DNA is TGTGCCAGCAATCAACAGGGTGACGGCTCTGGAAACACCATATATTTT. The encoded protein is CASNQQGDGSGNTIYF.

This chain connects TRBV5-6 to TRBJ1-1; a possible D gene is TRBD1 (5 bases). Trimming shortened V by 2 bases and J by 7 bases, and 15 bases separated the two germline ends. The CDR3 spans 14 residues. Per germline, CDR1 SGHDT and CDR2 YYEEEE. CDR3 nucleotide sequence: TGTGCCAGCAGCTTTCTCGGGAGGGACGGTGAAGCTTTCTTT. Amino acids: CASSFLGRDGEAFF.

This clone was recorded only once. The V gene is TRBV14, the J gene TRBJ2-1, with 9 positions matching TRBD2. Trimming took 1 base from V and 0 from J; bases not matched to a gene: 7. Germline-derived CDR1 and CDR2 are SGHDN and FVKESK. The CDR3 consists of 18 residues. CDR3 protein: CASSQGRLAESSYNEQFF. The CDR3 DNA reads as TGTGCCAGCAGCCAAGGCAGACTAGCGGAGAGCTCCTACAATGAGCAGTTCTTC. The complete variable domain, with remaining parts taken from reference TRBV14 and TRBJ2-1, reads EAGVTQFPSHSVIEKGQTVTLRCDPISGHDNLYWYRRVMGKEIKFLLHFVKESKQDESGMPNNRFLAERTGGTYSTLKVQPAELEDSGVYFCASSQGRLAESSYNEQFFGPGTRLTVL.

The rearrangement uses TRBV12-5 and TRBJ2-3; 9 bases match TRBD1. The CDR3 runs 15 residues. J gave up 4 bases and V 5 bases, and 7 bases lay outside the gene matches. Germline V gives CDR1 LGHNT, CDR2 FRNRAP. The CDR3 DNA sequence: TGTGCTAGTGGTCTCGGGACAGGGTACTCAGATACGCAGTATTTT. Its translation is CASGLGTGYSDTQYF.